These 31 T cell receptor beta chains share one sample of origin, sequenced in a study of cytomegalovirus exposure and HLA in healthy donors. Amplification used 60 Vbeta primers and 13 Jbeta primers. Measured with immunoSEQ multiplex PCR; TCRdb has only the in-frame clones, and not every one. The table shows approximately 150,000 clones, with around 63% occurring only once. Sequencing was carried out using PBMCs. Receptor source: a woman under 30 in good health and CMV-seropositive.

This chain links TRBV19 with TRBJ1-4, with D hard to call. CDR3 length: 13 residues. Trimming took 10 bases from V and 7 from J, leaving 16 bases between them. Germline assignment: CDR1 LNHDA and CDR2 SQIVND (reference sequence). The CDR3 nucleotides read TGTGCCACTTCCACGTACCAGGCTGAAAAACTGTTTTTT. It is translated as CATSTYQAEKLFF.

This clone occurred a few times. The chain combines TRBV25-1 with TRBJ2-2, with D unclear. The V gene lost 1 base and the J gene lost 5 bases, with 11 bases spanning the gap. CDR3 size: 15 residues. CDR1 MGHDK and CDR2 SYGVNS come from the germline V gene. CDR3 amino acids: CASSEFVTLTGELFF. The CDR3 nucleotides read TGTGCCAGCAGTGAATTTGTTACATTAACCGGGGAGCTGTTTTTT.

This rearrangement joins TRBV19 to TRBJ2-3, with 14 positions matching TRBD2. This CDR3 has 18 residues. With 1 base clipped from V and 2 bases from J, the junction kept 5 bases outside the gene matches. The germline CDR1 and CDR2 sequences are LNHDA and SQIVND (reference sequence). CDR3 in DNA: TGTGCCAGTAGTATAGGACTAGCGGGGGGGCCTAACACAGATACGCAGTATTTT. Protein: CASSIGLAGGPNTDTQYF.

CDR3 sequence: CASSLGAPGWDGYTF. CDR3 nucleotide sequence: TGTGCCAGCAGCTTAGGGGCCCCAGGATGGGATGGCTACACCTTC. The chain is built from TRBV7-9 and TRBJ1-2; D ambiguous. V was trimmed by 1 base and J by 6 bases, leaving 15 bases between them. Germline V gene sequence: CDR1 SEHNR, CDR2 FQNEAQ (reference sequence). The CDR3 totals 15 residues.

This clone was observed a few times. The J gene is TRBJ2-7, the V gene TRBV6-1; D is possibly TRBD1 (5 bases). CDR1 is MNHNS, CDR2 SASEGT, per germline. This CDR3 has 12 amino acids. V dropped 7 bases and J dropped 2 bases, with 9 bases sitting between them. The DNA of the CDR3 is TGTGCCAGCATCCAGGGTCCCTACGAGCAGTACTTC. Its protein is CASIQGPYEQYF.

The chain has TRBV25-1 and TRBJ2-5, with a possible D match to TRBD2 (5 bases). The CDR3 runs to 15 residues. The germline V gene encodes CDR1 MGHDK and CDR2 SYGVNS. V gave up 2 bases and J gave up 2 bases, with 12 bases separating them. In DNA form, the CDR3 reads TGTGCCAGCAGTGAAATAGGTCGGGGACAAGAGACCCAGTACTTC. It yields the protein CASSEIGRGQETQYF.

This clone turned up a few times. This chain connects TRBV15 to TRBJ2-3; 11 bases match TRBD2. CDR1 LNHNV and CDR2 YYDKDF come from the germline V gene (reference sequence). V shed 0 bases, J shed 4 bases, and the junction held 12 bases outside the gene matches. The CDR3 length is 19 residues. The chain's CDR3 is CATSRDRLAGTGSPDTQYF. CDR3 DNA sequence: TGTGCCACCAGCAGAGATCGACTAGCGGGAACGGGGTCCCCAGATACGCAGTATTTT. Filled out from reference TRBV15 and TRBJ2-3, the complete variable domain reads DAMVIQNPRYQVTQFGKPVTLSCSQTLNHNVMYWYQQKSSQAPKLLFHYYDKDFNNEADTPDNFQSRRPNTSFCFLDIRSPGLGDTAMYLCATSRDRLAGTGSPDTQYFGPGTRLTVL.

The chain has TRBV25-1 and TRBJ1-1, with TRBD1 matching over 8 bases. Germline V CDR1 and CDR2: MGHDK, SYGVNS. V was clipped by 7 bases and J by 5 bases; unmatched bases: 12. The CDR3 is 15 residues long. The DNA of the CDR3 is TGTGCCAGCATTGGGATCAGGGGGCGGCGGACTGAAGCTTTCTTT. Residues: CASIGIRGRRTEAFF. The whole variable domain, filled in from reference TRBV25-1 and TRBJ1-1, reads EADIYQTPRYLVIGTGKKITLECSQTMGHDKMYWYQQDPGMELHLIHYSYGVNSTEKGDLSSESTVSRIRTEHFPLTLESARPSHTSQYLCASIGIRGRRTEAFFGQGTRLTVV.

The chain has TRBV6-5 and TRBJ1-1; a possible D gene is TRBD1 (5 bases). This CDR3 contains 13 residues. Germline assignment: CDR1 MNHEY and CDR2 SVGAGI. Trimming took 2 bases from V and 4 from J, leaving 8 bases between them. CDR3 coding DNA: TGTGCCAGCAGTTACGGGGGGACCACTGAAGCTTTCTTT. Amino acids: CASSYGGTTEAFF.

The chain combines TRBV10-3 with TRBJ1-4; maybe TRBD1 (5 bases). From germline, CDR1 is ENHRY and CDR2 SYGVKD. The V end lost 11 bases, the J end lost 5 bases, and 12 bases lay between the germline ends. CDR3 length: 12 amino acids. CDR3 in DNA: TGTGCCGCGGGACTCCCAAATGAAAAACTGTTTTTT. Protein: CAAGLPNEKLFF.

The J gene is TRBJ1-6, the V gene TRBV18, with a tentative D call TRBD1 (6 bases). Trimming removed 3 bases from V and 7 bases from J, with 10 bases in between. The CDR3 consists of 14 residues. The V gene's germline CDR1 is KGHSH and CDR2 LQKENI. The CDR3 protein is CASSPDSRNSPLHF. The CDR3 DNA reads as TGTGCCAGCTCACCGGACAGTCGAAATTCACCCCTCCACTTT.

The rearrangement joins TRBV18 to TRBJ2-3; 9 bases map to TRBD1. CDR1 and CDR2 from the germline V gene are KGHSH and LQKENI. J gave up 0 bases and V 1 base, and 2 bases lay outside the gene matches. The CDR3 consists of 16 residues. In DNA form, the CDR3 reads TGTGCCAGCTCACCACGGGACAGGGCTAGCACAGATACGCAGTATTTT. Its translation is CASSPRDRASTDTQYF.

The rearrangement joins TRBV7-9 to TRBJ1-1; no clear D gene. The V end lost 2 bases, the J end lost 6 bases, and 16 bases lay between the germline ends. Germline assignment: CDR1 SEHNR and CDR2 FQNEAQ (reference sequence). The CDR3 totals 15 residues. The CDR3 DNA reads TGTGCCAGCAGCTTATCGTCGAGAGGAAGGTCTGAAGCTTTCTTT. Translated, it gives CASSLSSRGRSEAFF.

V usage is TRBV29-1 and J usage is TRBJ2-7, with TRBD2 matching over 7 bases. Trimming at V came to 1 base and at J to 5 bases, leaving 11 bases not matched to a gene. The CDR3 runs to 15 residues. Looked up from germline, CDR1 is SQVTM and CDR2 is ANQGSEA. CDR3 in DNA: TGCAGCGTTGAAGGGGCTAGTGCGGGAGCGGACGAGCAGTACTTC. It specifies CSVEGASAGADEQYF.

The gene calls are TRBV19 and TRBJ2-7; 8 nucleotides match TRBD1. Trimming at V came to 2 bases and at J to 2 bases, leaving 8 bases not matched to a gene. Germline CDR1 LNHDA, CDR2 SQIVND (reference sequence). The CDR3 consists of 16 residues. The CDR3 is CASSISSDRATYEQYF. CDR3 bases: TGTGCCAGTAGTATATCGTCGGACAGGGCAACCTACGAGCAGTACTTC.

This rearrangement joins TRBV5-4 to TRBJ1-2; TRBD1 aligns across 7 bases. Per germline, CDR1 SGHNT and CDR2 YYREEE (reference sequence). The CDR3 consists of 15 residues. V shed 4 bases and J 0 bases; nucleotides not matched to a gene: 6. Here the CDR3 reads CASSPGTDTNYGYTF. The DNA of the CDR3 is TGTGCCAGCAGCCCGGGGACAGACACTAACTATGGCTACACCTTC.

Comments on this clone: At one end the junction does not follow the germline gene, possibly because of a read error. The gene calls are TRBV5-4 and TRBJ1-2; 8 bases agree with TRBD1. The length of the CDR3 is 15 residues. CDR1 is SGHNT and CDR2 is YYREEE in the germline V gene (reference sequence). The CDR3 DNA follows: TGCGCCAGCAGCCAAGATCTGGGACAGGTTGACGGCTACACCTTC. Its protein product is CASSQDLGQVDGYTF.

The rearrangement links TRBV7-3 to TRBJ2-5; 7 bases are a match to TRBD1. The germline CDR1 and CDR2 sequences are SGHTA and FQGTGA. The V segment lost 1 base and the J segment 10 bases; nucleotides outside the gene matches: 6. This CDR3 is built from 13 residues. CDR3 DNA sequence: TGTGCCAGCAGCTTAAACCGCCGGGACAGCCAGTACTTC. Translation: CASSLNRRDSQYF.

This clone was picked up a small number of times. V and J are TRBV5-1 and TRBJ2-5; D possibly corresponds to TRBD1 (5 bases). Germline V gene data show CDR1 as SGHRS and CDR2 as YFSETQ. V was trimmed by 1 base and J by 14 bases, leaving 18 bases between them. This CDR3 contains 13 residues. CDR3 bases: TGCGCCAGCAGCTTGTTAACACAGGACCTCATATACTTC. Residues: CASSLLTQDLIYF.

CDR3 bases: TGTGCCAGCAGCTTATCCCAGGGGCAAGCTTTCTTT. Protein product: CASSLSQGQAFF. J is TRBJ1-1 and V is TRBV7-9; TRBD1 might be the D (6 bases). The germline V gene encodes CDR1 SEHNR and CDR2 FQNEAQ (reference sequence). The CDR3 contains 12 residues. V was shortened by 2 bases and J by 9 bases, with 10 bases between the two germline ends.

The rearrangement links TRBV7-2 to TRBJ2-5, with D unclear. Trimming left V 5 bases short and J 1 base short, with 8 bases between. The germline V gene has CDR1 SGHTA and CDR2 FQGNSA. The CDR3 runs to 13 residues. The CDR3 sequence is CASSRGFQETQYF. DNA of the CDR3: TGTGCCAGCAGCCGAGGCTTCCAAGAGACCCAGTACTTC. Using reference TRBV7-2 and TRBJ2-5 for the parts outside the CDR3, the full variable domain is GAGVSQSPSNKVTEKGKDVELRCDPISGHTALYWYRQSLGQGLEFLIYFQGNSAPDKSGLPSDRFSAERTGGSVSTLTIQRTQQEDSAVYLCASSRGFQETQYFGPGTRLLVL.

In its sample, this clone was seen a few times. The chain employs TRBV27 and TRBJ2-2; 9 bases map to TRBD1. The CDR3 runs to 14 residues. The junction had 7 bases not matched to a gene; V was cut back by 10 bases and J by 4 bases. The germline V gene has CDR1 MNHEY and CDR2 SMNVEV (reference sequence). DNA for the CDR3: TGTGCCATCAAACAGGGGGCGGGCACCGGGGAGCTGTTTTTT. Protein sequence: CAIKQGAGTGELFF.

This clone came up a few times. CDR3 coding DNA: TGTGCCAGTAGTATAGGGCTAGCGGGAGGCTACGAGCAGTACTTC. It codes for CASSIGLAGGYEQYF. The V gene is TRBV19, the J gene TRBJ2-7, with TRBD2 identical over 11 bases. The germline V gene has CDR1 LNHDA and CDR2 SQIVND (reference sequence). V dropped 1 base and J dropped 3; count of bases not matched to a gene: 2. This CDR3 comprises 15 residues.

This sequence joins TRBV13 and TRBJ2-2, with TRBD1 as a possible D gene (5 bases). Trimming pared 0 bases from V and 1 base from J, leaving 15 bases between. This CDR3 has 18 residues. Germline CDR1 PRHDT, CDR2 FYEKMQ (reference sequence). The CDR3 nucleotides are TGTGCCAGCAGCTTAGGTTGGGGCGAATCAGGGAACACCGGGGAGCTGTTTTTT. Protein: CASSLGWGESGNTGELFF.

This sequence joins TRBV19 and TRBJ1-1; D uncertain. Trimming took 2 bases from V and 4 from J, leaving 11 bases between them. The CDR3 is 14 residues long. Germline-derived CDR1 and CDR2 are LNHDA and SQIVND (reference sequence). The CDR3 nucleotides read TGTGCCAGTAGTATATTGGTACGGAGCACTGAAGCTTTCTTT. This gives the protein CASSILVRSTEAFF.

The chain carries TRBV28 and TRBJ2-7; maybe TRBD1 (5 bases). Germline values: CDR1 MDHEN, CDR2 SYDVKM. Between the trimmed V and J ends, which lost 6 bases and 3 bases, there was a span of 24 bases. The CDR3 loop spans 17 amino acids. The CDR3 region has the DNA TGTGCCAGCAGCTCTACCAGGGCGGCTGCGGTCGGCTACGAGCAGTACTTC. This encodes CASSSTRAAAVGYEQYF.

The gene calls are TRBV28 and TRBJ2-7, with 10 bases aligning to TRBD1. The junction had 5 bases not matched to a gene; V was cut back by 6 bases and J by 3 bases. CDR1 and CDR2 (germline): MDHEN, SYDVKM. There are 14 residues in the CDR3. The CDR3 reads CASRRGQGVYEQYF. CDR3 nucleotide sequence: TGTGCCAGCAGGAGAGGACAGGGGGTCTACGAGCAGTACTTC.

The chain is built from TRBV4-3 and TRBJ2-1; 9 bases agree with TRBD1. Germline V gene data show CDR1 as LGHNA and CDR2 as YSLEER. V trimming: 0 bases; J trimming: 3 bases; junction bases outside the gene matches: 6. The CDR3 spans 17 residues. The CDR3 protein is CASSQDSRQGGYNEQFF. CDR3 in DNA: TGCGCCAGCAGCCAAGACTCGAGACAGGGGGGCTACAATGAGCAGTTCTTC.

V is TRBV6-4 and J is TRBJ2-7; TRBD2 might be the D (6 bases). Germline V gene data show CDR1 as MRHNA and CDR2 as SNTAGT. This CDR3 is 15 amino acids long. Trimming pared 4 bases from V and 2 bases from J, leaving 15 bases between. DNA of the CDR3: TGTGCCAGCAGTGCTGGCGGAGGGATCACCTACGAGCAGTACTTC. This translates into CASSAGGGITYEQYF.

The chain has TRBV27 and TRBJ2-2; D is ambiguous. Trimming took 6 bases from V and 2 from J, leaving 19 bases between them. The germline V gene has CDR1 MNHEY and CDR2 SMNVEV (reference sequence). This CDR3 spans 17 amino acids. This chain's CDR3 is CASSPGDEEANTGELFF. The CDR3 DNA is TGTGCCAGCAGCCCGGGTGACGAAGAGGCTAACACCGGGGAGCTGTTTTTT.

This clone was seen a few times. CDR3 protein: CASRGRGGGTGRNQPQHF. DNA of the CDR3: TGTGCCAGCAGGGGGAGAGGCGGGGGGACGGGTCGCAATCAGCCCCAGCATTTT. The chain recombines TRBV2 with TRBJ1-5; perhaps TRBD1 as D (5 bases). Germline values: CDR1 SNHLY, CDR2 FYNNEI. V lost 6 bases, J lost 2 bases, and 23 bases lay in between. This CDR3 is 18 amino acids long.